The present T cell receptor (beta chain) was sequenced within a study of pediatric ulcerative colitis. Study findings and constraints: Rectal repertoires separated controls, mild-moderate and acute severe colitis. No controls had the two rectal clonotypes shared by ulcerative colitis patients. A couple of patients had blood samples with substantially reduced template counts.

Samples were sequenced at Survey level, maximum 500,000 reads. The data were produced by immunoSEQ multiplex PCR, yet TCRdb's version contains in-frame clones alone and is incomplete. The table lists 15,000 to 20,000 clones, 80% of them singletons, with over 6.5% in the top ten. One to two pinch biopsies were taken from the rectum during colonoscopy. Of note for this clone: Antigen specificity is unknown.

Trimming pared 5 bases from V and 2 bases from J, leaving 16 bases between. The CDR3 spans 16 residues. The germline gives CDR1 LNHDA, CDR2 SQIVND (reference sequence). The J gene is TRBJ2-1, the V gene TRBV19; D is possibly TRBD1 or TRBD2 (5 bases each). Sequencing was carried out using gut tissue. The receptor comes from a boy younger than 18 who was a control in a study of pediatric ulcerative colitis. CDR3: CASSPLGTHPYNEQFF. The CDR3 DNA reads TGTGCCAGTAGTCCTCTAGGGACCCACCCCTACAATGAGCAGTTCTTC.